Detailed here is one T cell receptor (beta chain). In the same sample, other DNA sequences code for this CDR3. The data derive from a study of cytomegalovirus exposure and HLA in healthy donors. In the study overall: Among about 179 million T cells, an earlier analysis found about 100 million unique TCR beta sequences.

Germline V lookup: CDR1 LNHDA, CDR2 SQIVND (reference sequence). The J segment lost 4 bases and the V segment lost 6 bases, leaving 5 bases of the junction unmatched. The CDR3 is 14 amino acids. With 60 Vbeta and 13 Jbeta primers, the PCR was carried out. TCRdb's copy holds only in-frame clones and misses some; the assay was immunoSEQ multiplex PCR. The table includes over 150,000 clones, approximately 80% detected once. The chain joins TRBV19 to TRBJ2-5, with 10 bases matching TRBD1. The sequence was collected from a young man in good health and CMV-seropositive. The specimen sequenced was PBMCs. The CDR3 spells CASRDRGRGETQYF. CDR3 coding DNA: TGTGCCAGTAGAGACAGGGGGCGCGGAGAGACCCAGTACTTC.